Described below is a single T cell receptor beta chain sequence and its context. Its cognate antigen is unknown. Donors had no recently reported acute infections or vaccinations and were HIV-negative. The V and J ends lost 0 bases and 1 base, in that order; junction bases with no gene match: 6. From germline, CDR1 is SGHRS and CDR2 YFSETQ. This CDR3 has 16 residues. Every subset had its genomic DNA shared out evenly among several immunoSEQ plates. The team ran DNA from unsorted PBMCs on ten immunoSEQ deep assay plates for sequencing. Data came from immunoSEQ multiplex PCR; TCRdb stores just in-frame clones and leaves some out. The top ten hold around 14% of the sample, which has hundreds of thousands of clones, around 79% seen once. The data were taken from a study of shared clonotypes between healthy human individuals. Notes on the study in general: The study drew on few donors, limiting represented genetic and exposure-history diversity.

The source is a woman between 40 and 50 years old in good health. Some clones in this sample may be carry-over from other donors' samples. Sequencing was done on a sample of PBMCs. The rearrangement uses TRBV5-1 and TRBJ2-7; 8 bases align to TRBD1. The chain's CDR3 is CASSLDTGTGSYEQYF. CDR3 sequence (DNA): TGCGCCAGCAGCTTGGACACCGGGACAGGTTCCTACGAGCAGTACTTC. The full variable domain, in which reference TRBV5-1 and TRBJ2-7 provide the parts outside the CDR3, is KAGVTQTPRYLIKTRGQQVTLSCSPISGHRSVSWYQQTPGQGLQFLFEYFSETQRNKGNFPGRFSGRQFSNSRSEMNVSTLELGDSALYLCASSLDTGTGSYEQYFGPGTRLTVT.